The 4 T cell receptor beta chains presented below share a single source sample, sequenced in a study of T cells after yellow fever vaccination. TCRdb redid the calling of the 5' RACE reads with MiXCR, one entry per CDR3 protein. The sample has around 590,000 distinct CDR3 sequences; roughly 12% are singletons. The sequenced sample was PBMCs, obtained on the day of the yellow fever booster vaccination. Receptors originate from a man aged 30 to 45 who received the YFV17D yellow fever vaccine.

The CDR3 loop reads CASSQVQGRTDTQYF. CDR3 sequence (DNA): TGCGCCAGCAGCCAAGTCCAGGGACGCACAGATACGCAGTATTTT. The V gene is TRBV4-3, the J gene TRBJ2-3; possibly TRBD1 or TRBD2 for D (5 bases each). Between the trimmed V and J ends, which lost 1 base and 1 base, there was a span of 9 bases. Germline V gives CDR1 LGHNA, CDR2 YSLEER. The CDR3 length is 15 residues.

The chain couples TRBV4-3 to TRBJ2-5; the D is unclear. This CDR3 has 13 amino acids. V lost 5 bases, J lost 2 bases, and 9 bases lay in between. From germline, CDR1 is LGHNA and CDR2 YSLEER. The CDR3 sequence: CASSARRQETQYF. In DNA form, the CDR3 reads TGCGCCAGCAGCGCCCGGCGGCAAGAGACCCAGTACTTC.

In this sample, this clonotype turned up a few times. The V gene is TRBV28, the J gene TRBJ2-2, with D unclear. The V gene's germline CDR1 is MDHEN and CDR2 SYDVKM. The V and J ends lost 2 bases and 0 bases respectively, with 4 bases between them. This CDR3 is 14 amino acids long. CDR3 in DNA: TGTGCCAGCAGTTTACCGGCGAACACCGGGGAGCTGTTTTTT. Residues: CASSLPANTGELFF.

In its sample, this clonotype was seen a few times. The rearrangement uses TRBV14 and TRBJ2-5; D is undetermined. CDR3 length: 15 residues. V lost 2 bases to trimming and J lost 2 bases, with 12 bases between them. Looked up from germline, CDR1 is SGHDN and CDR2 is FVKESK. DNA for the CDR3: TGTGCCAGCAGCCAAACCCACGCCCCTCAAGAGACCCAGTACTTC. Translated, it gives CASSQTHAPQETQYF.